The 6 T cell receptor beta chains given below trace back to one sample, sequenced in a study of T cells after yellow fever vaccination. Via MiXCR, TCRdb re-called the 5' RACE reads, giving one row per CDR3 protein. The sample lists around 610,000 distinct CDR3 sequences, about 13% seen once, with around 15% in the top ten. The source was PBMCs, collected on the day of the yellow fever booster vaccination. These receptors came from a man aged 25 to 45 who received the YFV17D yellow fever vaccine.

Many counts were recorded for this clonotype. The V and J genes are TRBV6-2 or TRBV6-3 and TRBJ2-1; no reliable D call. CDR1 is MNHEY and CDR2 is SVGEGT in the germline V gene. V gave up 6 bases and J gave up 2 bases, with 5 bases separating them. This CDR3 is 12 amino acids long. The CDR3 region has the DNA TGTGCCAGCAGCCGGACCTACAATGAGCAGTTCTTC. It encodes CASSRTYNEQFF.

The rearrangement uses TRBV5-1 and TRBJ2-3, with 7 bases that match TRBD1. The V segment lost 3 bases and the J segment 2 bases; nucleotides outside the gene matches: 3. The germline gives CDR1 SGHRS, CDR2 YFSETQ. The CDR3 is 14 amino acids. The CDR3 DNA is TGCGCCAGCAGCTCGGGACAGCCCACAGATACGCAGTATTTT. Amino acid sequence: CASSSGQPTDTQYF. Filled out from reference TRBV5-1 and TRBJ2-3, the complete variable domain reads KAGVTQTPRYLIKTRGQQVTLSCSPISGHRSVSWYQQTPGQGLQFLFEYFSETQRNKGNFPGRFSGRQFSNSRSEMNVSTLELGDSALYLCASSSGQPTDTQYFGPGTRLTVL.

V gene TRBV6-5 combines with J gene TRBJ2-7; possibly TRBD1 or TRBD2 for D (6 bases each). CDR3 length: 17 residues. CDR1 and CDR2 from the germline V gene are MNHEY and SVGAGI. Trimming stripped 3 bases from V and 6 bases from J, with 24 bases between. CDR3 protein: CASSYSPYREARREQYF. In DNA, the CDR3 is TGTGCCAGCAGTTATTCCCCTTACAGGGAGGCTCGTCGCGAGCAGTACTTC.

In this sample, this clonotype turned up a few times. The chain is built from TRBV6-2 or TRBV6-3 and TRBJ2-4, with TRBD1 matching 10 bases. Per germline, CDR1 MNHEY and CDR2 SVGEGT. V lost 6 bases to trimming and J lost 3 bases; unmatched junction nucleotides: 17. The CDR3 contains 19 residues. Written as DNA, the CDR3 is TGTGCCAGCAGGAAGAGTGGGACAGGGGCACCCGCGGGCAAAAACATTCAGTACTTC. Its translation is CASRKSGTGAPAGKNIQYF.

The chain combines TRBV10-1 with TRBJ2-3; 7 bases match TRBD2. This CDR3 comprises 13 residues. V lost 3 bases and J lost 9; bases outside the gene matches: 6. From germline, CDR1 is WNHNN and CDR2 SYGVQD (reference sequence). The CDR3 DNA is TGCGCCAGCAGTGACGGGGGAGGGTACACGCAGTATTTT. Its protein product is CASSDGGGYTQYF.

This chain uses TRBV4-3 with TRBJ2-5; D gene unclear. There are 15 residues in the CDR3. V dropped 2 bases and J dropped 1 base, with 11 bases sitting between them. The germline CDR1 and CDR2 sequences are LGHNA and YSLEER. In DNA form, the CDR3 reads TGCGCCAGCAGCCAAATGGGCAACTCCCAAGAGACCCAGTACTTC. The encoded protein is CASSQMGNSQETQYF.